These 8 T cell receptor beta chains were sequenced from one sample in a study of regulatory T cells in long-lasting Graves disease. To make TCR beta libraries, researchers used iRepertoire HTBI primers and Arm-PCR of CDR3 regions. TCRdb analysed the multiplex PCR reads with MiXCR anew, one entry per CDR3 protein. Of roughly 400,000 distinct CDR3 sequences listed, 21% are singletons. Time point noted: persistent/refractory GD, antithyroid drugs over 5 years with positive TRAb. From RNA extracted from PBMCs, the TCR library was made. Sequencing used peripheral blood mononuclear cells (PBMCs), obtained when the disease was refractory, from a patient treated with antithyroid drugs. The receptors originated from a female donor with Graves disease.

Ten or more counts support this clonotype. The gene calls are TRBV12-3 or TRBV12-4 and TRBJ2-7; TRBD1 aligns across 7 bases. CDR3 length: 13 residues. The ends lost 5 bases at V and 5 bases at J; junction bases unmatched: 6. Here the CDR3 reads CASSRDSYHEQYF. Written as DNA, the CDR3 is TGTGCCAGCAGTCGGGACAGTTACCACGAGCAGTACTTC.

This clonotype showed up many times. The J gene is TRBJ1-2, the V gene TRBV28, with D perhaps TRBD1 (6 bases). Germline V gene lookup returns CDR1 MDHEN and CDR2 SYDVKM. This CDR3 comprises 14 residues. Trimming cost V 7 bases and J 4 bases, with 16 bases left between them. CDR3 nucleotide sequence: TGTGCCAGCACTCCCGGGGGCACATCCTATGGCTACACCTTC. Translation: CASTPGGTSYGYTF.

For this clonotype: A read error may explain this, as a much larger clone is one base away. The CDR3 DNA reads TGTGCCACCAGTGATTTGCAAGGGCCCAACATTCAGTACTTC. It codes for CATSDLQGPNIQYF. The V gene is TRBV24-1, the J gene TRBJ2-4; D gene uncertain. Trimming removed 0 bases from V and 7 bases from J, with 9 bases in between. The CDR3 covers 14 residues. Germline V gives CDR1 KGHDR, CDR2 SFDVKD.

A note on this clonotype: This clone may be a read error of a much larger clone one base away. The chain uses TRBV5-4 and TRBJ2-7; D unclear. This CDR3 comprises 16 residues. Germline V gene data show CDR1 as SGHNT and CDR2 as YYREEE (reference sequence). CDR3 DNA: TGTGCCGGCAGCTTGGAGACACCTACGGGCCCCTACGAGCAGTACTTC. Protein: CAGSLETPTGPYEQYF.

Of note for this clonotype: It is likely a read error: a sequence one base away is far more abundant. This chain uses TRBV5-1 with TRBJ2-4; TRBD2 agrees at 7 bases. The CDR3 has 15 amino acids. V lost 7 bases and J lost 13; bases outside the gene matches: 20. CDR1 is SGHRS and CDR2 is YFSETQ in the germline V gene. CDR3 DNA: TGCGCCAGCTGCAAGGGCGGGAGTTATGACAATGAGCAGTACTTC. As protein: CASCKGGSYDNEQYF.

At least ten counts were recorded for this clonotype. The chain has TRBV28 and TRBJ2-7; no definite D call. Germline V gene sequence: CDR1 MDHEN, CDR2 SYDVKM. The CDR3 contains 14 residues. V gave up 1 base and J gave up 4 bases, with 11 bases separating them. The CDR3 DNA reads TGTGCCAGCAGTTTATCGGGCCCCTCTTACGAGCAGTACTTC. Amino acids: CASSLSGPSYEQYF.

The chain carries TRBV9 and TRBJ2-1; 7 positions match TRBD2. This CDR3 is 15 amino acids long. Germline values: CDR1 SGDLS, CDR2 YYNGEE. Trimming took 0 bases from V and 8 from J; bases not matched to a gene: 8. The CDR3 here is CASSVGASGAHEQFF. The CDR3 DNA reads TGTGCCAGCAGCGTAGGGGCTAGCGGAGCCCATGAGCAGTTCTTC. Full variable domain (outside the CDR3, taken from reference TRBV9 and TRBJ2-1): DSGVTQTPKHLITATGQRVTLRCSPRSGDLSVYWYQQSLDQGLQFLIQYYNGEERAKGNILERFSAQQFPDLHSELNLSSLELGDSALYFCASSVGASGAHEQFFGPGTRLTVL.

There are many counts of this clonotype. The chain joins TRBV27 to TRBJ1-1; D gene uncertain. CDR1 and CDR2 (germline): MNHEY, SMNVEV (reference sequence). This CDR3 is 13 amino acids long. V shed 4 bases and J shed 1 base, with 7 bases lying between them. The CDR3 loop is CASSSLPNTEAFF. The CDR3 nucleotides read TGTGCCAGCAGTTCATTACCGAACACTGAAGCTTTCTTT.